Listed below are T cell receptor beta chains from one sample, sequenced in a study of radiotherapy plus CTLA-4 blockade in lung cancer. TCRdb's table, derived via immunoSEQ multiplex PCR, lists solely in-frame clones and lacks some. The sample lists about 80,000 clones; around 79% were seen once. The sample here was peripheral blood, taken from a patient treated with radiotherapy plus ipilimumab. These receptors were collected from a human donor with non-small cell lung cancer whose response to radiotherapy plus ipilimumab could not be evaluated. Some clones in this sample may be carry-over from other donors' samples. Both conserved end residues are part of each CDR3. The D gene is left open where the match is weak. Clone sizes are given selectively: once, few, many, or a class where the clone is expanded.

TRBV6-1	TRBJ2-7	NA	NA	TGTGCCAGCAACAGGGTCGTTTCCCACGAGCAGTACTTC	CASNRVVSHEQYF
TRBV5-4	TRBJ1-6	TRBD1	NA	TGTGCCAGCAGAGCCTCAGGGGGTGAAACTTCGCCCCTCCACTTT	CASRASGGETSPLHF
TRBV7-2	TRBJ1-6	TRBD1	few	TGTGCCAGCAGCTTAGGTTCGGCAGGGGGAGGTTCACCCCTCCACTTT	CASSLGSAGGGSPLHF
TRBV14	TRBJ1-2	NA	NA	TGTGCCAGCAGCCCCTCATTGGCAAGATGGTATGGCTACACCTTC	CASSPSLARWYGYTF
TRBV7-2	TRBJ2-5	NA	NA	TGTGCCAGCAGCCCGGACAGTCAAGAGACCCAGTACTTC	CASSPDSQETQYF
TRBV7-6	TRBJ1-3	NA	NA	TGTGCCAGCAGCTTAGACGGGGGTCTGAACACCATATATTTT	CASSLDGGLNTIYF
TRBV7-9	TRBJ2-1	TRBD1	NA	TGTGCCAGCAGCCATCCGGGACAGGTTAATGAGCAGTTCTTC	CASSHPGQVNEQFF
TRBV7-2	TRBJ1-2	TRBD1	few	TGTGCCAGCAGCCAGACCCTACGACAGGGGAGGGGCTACACCTTC	CASSQTLRQGRGYTF
TRBV5-1	TRBJ1-2	NA	NA	TGCGCCAGCAGCCCATCGGGGGAAGACTATGGCTACACCTTC	CASSPSGEDYGYTF
TRBV5-1	TRBJ2-3	TRBD2	few	TGCGCCAGCAGCTCGACTAGCGGGGGCTACACAGATACGCAGTATTTT	CASSSTSGGYTDTQYF
TRBV4-1	TRBJ2-6	NA	NA	TGCGCCAGCAGCCAAGATTCGAGAGGGATTCGGGGCTCTGGGGCCAACGTCCTGACTTTC	CASSQDSRGIRGSGANVLTF
TRBV6-5	TRBJ2-7	TRBD2	NA	TGTGCCAGCAGGGGGGGACTACCTGCCTACGAGCAGTACTTC	CASRGGLPAYEQYF
TRBV5-1	TRBJ2-3	TRBD1	few	TGCGCCAGCAGCTTGAACAGGGGGCTCGATACGCAGTATTTT	CASSLNRGLDTQYF
TRBV7-9	TRBJ2-5	NA	NA	TGTGCCAGCAGCCCGAGATGGCCTAGCGTTAAGTATACCCAGTACTTC	CASSPRWPSVKYTQYF
TRBV6-5	TRBJ2-1	NA	NA	TGTGCCAGCAGTTACTCCGGAGGAGAGCAGTTCTTC	CASSYSGGEQFF
TRBV4-3	TRBJ2-7	TRBD2	NA	TGCGCCAGCAGCCAAGTCTGGACCCGCGGGGGCTACGAGCAGTACTTC	CASSQVWTRGGYEQYF
TRBV6-5	TRBJ1-4	TRBD1	NA	TGTGCCAGCAGTTTCACAGGGGGGGCTGAAAAACTGTTTTTT	CASSFTGGAEKLFF
TRBV5-1	TRBJ1-4	NA	NA	TGCGCCAGCAGCTTTGGGGGGTCTAATGAAAAACTGTTTTTT	CASSFGGSNEKLFF
TRBV30	TRBJ2-1	TRBD2	NA	TGTGCCTGGAGTGTACGACTAGCGGGGTTCTTCTCCTACAATGAGCAGTTCTTC	CAWSVRLAGFFSYNEQFF
TRBV27	TRBJ2-3	TRBD2	NA	TGTGCCAGCAGTTTAAGCGGGGACCCGGGTGGTACGCAGTATTTT	CASSLSGDPGGTQYF
TRBV5-1	TRBJ1-1	NA	NA	TGCGCCAGCAGCTTGAGGACAGCATTGAACACTGAAGCTTTCTTT	CASSLRTALNTEAFF
TRBV11-2	TRBJ1-5	TRBD1	NA	TGTGCCAGCAGCACTAACAGGGGGGGCAATCAGCCCCAGCATTTT	CASSTNRGGNQPQHF
TRBV5-4	TRBJ2-3	TRBD1	NA	TGTGCCAGCAGGGCAGGGGGCCCTAGCACAGATACGCAGTATTTT	CASRAGGPSTDTQYF
TRBV7-9	TRBJ2-1	TRBD2	NA	TGTGCCAGCAGCCTTCGGGGGGGCCTGGCCTACAATGAGCAGTTCTTC	CASSLRGGLAYNEQFF
TRBV10-3	TRBJ1-1	NA	NA	TGTGCCATCAGTGTTGGGGCCCTGAACACTGAAGCTTTCTTT	CAISVGALNTEAFF
TRBV6-6	TRBJ2-7	NA	NA	TGTGCCAGCAGTTACTTTCCACTTAAAGCCTCCTACGAGCAGTACTTC	CASSYFPLKASYEQYF
TRBV2	TRBJ1-5	NA	NA	TGTGCCAGCAGTGAGGCGGCTTATAGCAATCAGCCCCAGCATTTT	CASSEAAYSNQPQHF
TRBV5-1	TRBJ2-7	TRBD1	NA	TGCGCCAGCAGCTTGCAACAGGGGGCCTACGAGCAGTACTTC	CASSLQQGAYEQYF
TRBV13	TRBJ2-1	NA	once	TGTGCCAGCAGCCGGCGCAGGGCCTACAATGAGCAGTTCTTC	CASSRRRAYNEQFF
TRBV25-1	TRBJ2-3	TRBD2	NA	TGTGCCAGCAGCTCCGGGGGGGGTCGCACAGATACGCAGTATTTT	CASSSGGGRTDTQYF
TRBV18	TRBJ1-2	NA	NA	TGTGCCAGCTCCCAAAACCCCCCCCCGGCGGATGGCTACACCTTC	CASSQNPPPADGYTF
TRBV28	TRBJ1-6	NA	NA	TGTGCCAGCAGTTTAGGGGGGGCTTATTCACCCCTCCACTTT	CASSLGGAYSPLHF
TRBV5-1	TRBJ1-1	NA	NA	TGCGCCAGCAGCTTGGCCAGGCCCCTGGAAGCTTTCTTT	CASSLARPLEAFF
TRBV7-9	TRBJ2-7	TRBD1	NA	TGTGCCAGCAGCCAGGGACAGGGGGCTTCCTACGAGCAGTACTTC	CASSQGQGASYEQYF
TRBV27	TRBJ1-4	TRBD1	few	TGTGCCAGCAGTCCGACAGGGGCCCTGGGGGAAAAACTGTTTTTT	CASSPTGALGEKLFF
TRBV27	TRBJ2-1	TRBD2	NA	TGTGCCAGCACCCGAAGTGGGACTAGCGGGGCCCTCTACAATGAGCAGTTCTTC	CASTRSGTSGALYNEQFF
TRBV7-3	TRBJ2-1	TRBD2	NA	TGTGCCAGCAGCTTAACGACTAGCTATGAGCAGTTCTTC	CASSLTTSYEQFF
TRBV6-5	TRBJ2-3	NA	NA	TGTGCCAGCAGTTACTCCAATAGCGGAGGCACAGATACGCAGTATTTT	CASSYSNSGGTDTQYF
TRBV18	TRBJ1-6	NA	few	TGTGCCAGCTCACCACTAGGGGATTCACCCCTCCACTTT	CASSPLGDSPLHF
TRBV5-4	TRBJ2-3	NA	NA	TGTGCCAGCACCCAGCGGGCCATCACAGATACGCAGTATTTT	CASTQRAITDTQYF
TRBV28	TRBJ2-5	NA	NA	TGTGCCAGCAGAGTGCTAGACTACCAAGAGACCCAGTACTTC	CASRVLDYQETQYF
TRBV18	TRBJ1-1	NA	NA	TGTGCCAGCTCACCGCTCACCGTGAGAGCGAACACTGAAGCTTTCTTT	CASSPLTVRANTEAFF
TRBV2	TRBJ2-3	NA	NA	TGTGCCAGCAGAGTCGAGACAGATACGCAGTATTTT	CASRVETDTQYF
TRBV7-9	TRBJ2-1	NA	NA	TGTGCCAGCAGCTTATATCCTAGCGCCGTCTCCTACAATGAGCAGTTCTTC	CASSLYPSAVSYNEQFF
TRBV5-4	TRBJ2-5	TRBD2	once	TGTGCCAGCAGCTTCCGCAGACTAGCGGGGGGTGAGACCCAGTACTTC	CASSFRRLAGGETQYF
TRBV5-1	TRBJ2-1	TRBD1	once	TGCGCCAGCAGCCTGGGACAGTCCGGAAGTGAGCAGTTCTTC	CASSLGQSGSEQFF
TRBV5-4	TRBJ1-1	TRBD1	NA	TGTGCCAGCAGCTCCCCCCAGGGGGCGGCTGAAGCTTTCTTT	CASSSPQGAAEAFF
TRBV6-5	TRBJ2-7	TRBD1	NA	TGTGCCAGCTGGGAGACAGGGCCCTCCTACGAGCAGTACTTC	CASWETGPSYEQYF
TRBV7-6	TRBJ1-6	NA	NA	TGTGCCAGCAGCTTAGCGCAGGGTGGGAATTCACCCCTCCACTTT	CASSLAQGGNSPLHF
TRBV18	TRBJ1-1	TRBD1	NA	TGTGCCAGCTCACCTATTCATACAGGGGACCTGCGGCAAGCTTTCTTT	CASSPIHTGDLRQAFF
TRBV9	TRBJ2-5	TRBD2	NA	TGTGCCAGCAGCACCCACCCAGGGGGGACTAGCGGGGGGGAGACCCAGTACTTC	CASSTHPGGTSGGETQYF
TRBV9	TRBJ2-3	NA	NA	TGTGCCAGCAGCTCCATGGCGGGGAGTAGCACAGATACGCAGTATTTT	CASSSMAGSSTDTQYF
TRBV7-2	TRBJ2-2	NA	NA	TGTGCCAGCGATTTATCCGGGGGGCCCACCGGGGAGCTGTTTTTT	CASDLSGGPTGELFF
TRBV10-3	TRBJ1-1	TRBD1	NA	TGTGCCATCAGTGGGACAGGGACGACTGAAGCTTTCTTT	CAISGTGTTEAFF
TRBV2	TRBJ1-1	TRBD1	NA	TGTGCCAGCAGTACCCAGGACAGGGGCACTGAAGCTTTCTTT	CASSTQDRGTEAFF
TRBV28	TRBJ2-7	TRBD1	NA	TGTGCCAGCAGGGGGACAGGCTTGCCTCCCTACGAGCAGTACTTC	CASRGTGLPPYEQYF
TRBV19	TRBJ1-2	TRBD1	NA	TGTGCCAGTAGCATCACAGGGGAGAATGGCTACACCTTC	CASSITGENGYTF
TRBV7-3	TRBJ2-3	TRBD2	NA	TGTGCCAGCAGCAAAACGTCGACTAGCGGTGCTGGCACAGATACGCAGTATTTT	CASSKTSTSGAGTDTQYF
TRBV5-8	TRBJ1-1	TRBD1	few	TGTGCCAGCAGGCAAACAGGGGGAAGCACTGAAGCTTTCTTT	CASRQTGGSTEAFF
TRBV6-5	TRBJ2-2	NA	NA	TGTGCCAGCTCGAGGGGGATCACCGGGGAGCTGTTTTTT	CASSRGITGELFF